In this sample, the clone carrying this T cell receptor (beta chain) turned up a few times. Its target is unknown. This sample's treatment: oral pan-JAK inhibitor, 5-10 mg twice daily. Alopecia areata patients gave lesional scalp punch biopsies and peripheral blood samples. CDR3 length equals 13 residues. V shed 0 bases and J shed 6 bases, with 8 bases lying between them. CDR1 and CDR2 (germline): SGHRS, YFSETQ. These data are taken from a study of CD8+ T cells in alopecia areata. Study results and caveats: In scalp and blood during tofacitinib, many expanded lesional clones persisted. The presence of one nonresponder keeps the tie between baseline CD8+ expansion and response uncertain. Within the top 100, expanded CD8+ clones significantly decreased with tofacitinib, as did scalp clonality.

The authors extracted RNA and reverse transcribed it into cDNA as the sequencing template. The table came from immunoSEQ multiplex PCR; TCRdb's copy has only in-frame clones and leaves some out. The table records more than 150,000 clones, about 47% of them present only once. This material consisted of CD8+ T cells sorted from blood, taken around week 54, from a patient treated with tofacitinib. This sequence was found in a human donor with alopecia areata. This rearrangement joins TRBV5-1 to TRBJ2-3; D is unclear. CDR3 region: CASSLERADTQYF. The CDR3 DNA reads TGCGCCAGCAGCTTGGAGCGCGCGGATACGCAGTATTTT.